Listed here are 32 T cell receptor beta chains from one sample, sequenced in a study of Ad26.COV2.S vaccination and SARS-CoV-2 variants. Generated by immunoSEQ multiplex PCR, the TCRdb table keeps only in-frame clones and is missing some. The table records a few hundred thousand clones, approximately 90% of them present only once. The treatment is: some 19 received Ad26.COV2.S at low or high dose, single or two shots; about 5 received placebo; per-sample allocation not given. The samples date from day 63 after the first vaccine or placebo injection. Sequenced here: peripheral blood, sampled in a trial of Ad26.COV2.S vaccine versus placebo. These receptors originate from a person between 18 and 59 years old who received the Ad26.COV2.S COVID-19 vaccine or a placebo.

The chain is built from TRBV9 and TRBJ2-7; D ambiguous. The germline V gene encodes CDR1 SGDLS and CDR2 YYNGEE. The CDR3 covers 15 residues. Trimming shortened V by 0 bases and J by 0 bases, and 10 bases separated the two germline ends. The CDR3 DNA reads TGTGCCAGCAGCGTAGATGGTCTGACCTCCTACGAGCAGTACTTC. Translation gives CASSVDGLTSYEQYF.

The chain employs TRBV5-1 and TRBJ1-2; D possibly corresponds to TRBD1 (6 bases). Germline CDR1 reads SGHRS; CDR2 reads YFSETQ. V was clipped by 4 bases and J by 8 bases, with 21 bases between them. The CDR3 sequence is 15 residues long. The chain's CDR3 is CASSGKQGGRPGYTF. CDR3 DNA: TGCGCCAGCAGCGGAAAACAGGGAGGGCGTCCGGGCTACACCTTC.

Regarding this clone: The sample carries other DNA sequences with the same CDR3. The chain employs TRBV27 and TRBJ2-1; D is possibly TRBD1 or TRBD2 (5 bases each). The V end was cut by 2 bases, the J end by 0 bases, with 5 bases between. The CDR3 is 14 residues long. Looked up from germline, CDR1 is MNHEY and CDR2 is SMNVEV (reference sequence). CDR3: CASSLGTSYNEQFF. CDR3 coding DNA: TGTGCCAGCAGTTTAGGGACCTCCTACAATGAGCAGTTCTTC.

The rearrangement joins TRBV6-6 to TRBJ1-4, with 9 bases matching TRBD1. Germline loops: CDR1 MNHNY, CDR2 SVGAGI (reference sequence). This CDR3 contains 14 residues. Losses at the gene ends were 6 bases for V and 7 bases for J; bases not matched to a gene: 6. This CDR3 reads CASSFDRGSEKLFF. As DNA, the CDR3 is TGTGCCAGCAGCTTTGACAGGGGGAGTGAAAAACTGTTTTTT.

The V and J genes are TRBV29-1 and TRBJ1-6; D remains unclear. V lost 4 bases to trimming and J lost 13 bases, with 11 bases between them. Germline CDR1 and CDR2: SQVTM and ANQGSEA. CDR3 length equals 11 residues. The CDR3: CSVASEGPLHF. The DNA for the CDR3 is TGCAGCGTTGCTTCAGAAGGGCCCCTCCACTTT.

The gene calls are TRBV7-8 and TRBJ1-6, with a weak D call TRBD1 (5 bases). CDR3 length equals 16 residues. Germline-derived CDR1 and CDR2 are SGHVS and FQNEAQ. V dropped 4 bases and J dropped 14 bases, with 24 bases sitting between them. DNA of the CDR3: TGTGCCAGCAGCTCTAGGACGACAGATCCTTCTACAACCCTCCACTTT. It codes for CASSSRTTDPSTTLHF.

The CDR3 nucleotides read TGTGCCAGTAGTGGAGGGACCAACTACGAGCAGTACTTC. Translation: CASSGGTNYEQYF. The chain recombines TRBV19 with TRBJ2-7, with a tentative D call TRBD2 (6 bases). V was clipped by 5 bases and J by 3 bases, with 11 bases between them. The CDR3 totals 13 residues. Germline loops: CDR1 LNHDA, CDR2 SQIVND (reference sequence).

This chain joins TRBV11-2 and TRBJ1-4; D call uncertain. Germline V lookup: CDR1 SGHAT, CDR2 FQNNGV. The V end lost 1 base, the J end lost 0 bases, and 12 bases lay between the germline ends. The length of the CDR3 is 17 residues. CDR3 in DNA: TGTGCCAGCAGCTTAGGGGTCTCAGAAGCAACTAATGAAAAACTGTTTTTT. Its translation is CASSLGVSEATNEKLFF.

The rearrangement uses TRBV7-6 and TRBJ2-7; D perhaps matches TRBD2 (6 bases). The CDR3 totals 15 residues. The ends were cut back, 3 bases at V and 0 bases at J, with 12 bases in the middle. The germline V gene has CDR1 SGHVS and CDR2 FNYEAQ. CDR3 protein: CASSFARESSYEQYF. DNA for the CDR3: TGTGCCAGCAGCTTTGCTCGGGAGAGCTCCTACGAGCAGTACTTC.

For the CDR3, the DNA is TGTGCCACCAGCAGCGGGACGGGACACATAAAACCCTACGAGCAGTACTTC. It encodes CATSSGTGHIKPYEQYF. The rearrangement joins TRBV15 to TRBJ2-7; D might be TRBD1 (6 bases). In germline, CDR1 is LNHNV, CDR2 YYDKDF (reference sequence). The CDR3 is 17 residues long. The V end was cut by 3 bases, the J end by 2 bases, with 20 bases between.

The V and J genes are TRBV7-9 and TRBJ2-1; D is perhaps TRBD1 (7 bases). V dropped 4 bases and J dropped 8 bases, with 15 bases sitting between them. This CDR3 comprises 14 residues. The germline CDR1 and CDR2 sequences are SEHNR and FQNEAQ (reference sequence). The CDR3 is CASSSGGGGHEQFF. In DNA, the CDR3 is TGTGCCAGCAGCTCCGGAGGAGGGGGCCATGAGCAGTTCTTC.

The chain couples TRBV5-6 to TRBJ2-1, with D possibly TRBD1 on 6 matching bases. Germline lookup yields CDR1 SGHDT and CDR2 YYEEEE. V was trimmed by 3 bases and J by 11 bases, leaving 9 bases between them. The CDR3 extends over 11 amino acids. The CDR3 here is CASSSGQKQFF. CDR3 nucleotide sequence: TGTGCCAGCAGCTCTGGACAGAAGCAGTTCTTC.

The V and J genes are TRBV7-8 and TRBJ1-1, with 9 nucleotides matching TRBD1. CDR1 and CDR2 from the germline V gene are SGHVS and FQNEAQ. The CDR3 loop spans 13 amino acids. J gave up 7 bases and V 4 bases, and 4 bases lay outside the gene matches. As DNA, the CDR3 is TGTGCCAGCAGCTACAGGGGGCCTAATGAAGCTTTCTTT. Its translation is CASSYRGPNEAFF.

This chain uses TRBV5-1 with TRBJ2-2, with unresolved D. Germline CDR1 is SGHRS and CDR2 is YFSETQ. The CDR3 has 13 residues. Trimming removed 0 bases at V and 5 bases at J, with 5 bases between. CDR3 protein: CASSLEPTGELFF. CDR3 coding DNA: TGCGCCAGCAGCTTGGAGCCTACCGGGGAGCTGTTTTTT.

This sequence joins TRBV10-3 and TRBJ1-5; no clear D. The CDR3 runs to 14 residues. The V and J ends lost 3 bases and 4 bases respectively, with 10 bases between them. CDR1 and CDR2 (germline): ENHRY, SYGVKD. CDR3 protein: CAISDLEMNQPQHF. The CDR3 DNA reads TGTGCCATCAGTGATTTGGAGATGAATCAGCCCCAGCATTTT.

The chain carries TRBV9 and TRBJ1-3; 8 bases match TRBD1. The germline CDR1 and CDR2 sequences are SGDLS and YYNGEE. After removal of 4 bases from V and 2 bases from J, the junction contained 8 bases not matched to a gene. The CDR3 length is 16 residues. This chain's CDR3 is CASSSSGRGPGNTIYF. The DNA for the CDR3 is TGTGCCAGCAGCTCCAGTGGCAGGGGGCCTGGAAACACCATATATTTT.

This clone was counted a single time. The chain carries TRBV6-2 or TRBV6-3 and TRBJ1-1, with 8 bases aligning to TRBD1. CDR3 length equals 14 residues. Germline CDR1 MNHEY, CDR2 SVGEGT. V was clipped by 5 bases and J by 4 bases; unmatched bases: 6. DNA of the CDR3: TGTGCCAGCAGTCGGACAGGGCGTTCCACTGAAGCTTTCTTT. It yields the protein CASSRTGRSTEAFF.

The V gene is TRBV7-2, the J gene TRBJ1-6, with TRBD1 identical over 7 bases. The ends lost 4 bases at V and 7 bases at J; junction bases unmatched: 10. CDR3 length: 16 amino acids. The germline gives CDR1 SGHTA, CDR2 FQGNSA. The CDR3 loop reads CASSSTLDRTNSPLHF. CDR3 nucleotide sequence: TGTGCCAGCAGCTCCACCCTGGACAGGACAAATTCACCCCTCCACTTT.

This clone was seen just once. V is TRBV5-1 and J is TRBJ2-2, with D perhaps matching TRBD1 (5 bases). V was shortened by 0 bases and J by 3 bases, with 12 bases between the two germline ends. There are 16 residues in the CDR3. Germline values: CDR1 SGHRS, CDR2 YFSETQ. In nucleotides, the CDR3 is TGCGCCAGCAGCTTGGTAGGGCAGGGTTACACCGGGGAGCTGTTTTTT. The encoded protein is CASSLVGQGYTGELFF.

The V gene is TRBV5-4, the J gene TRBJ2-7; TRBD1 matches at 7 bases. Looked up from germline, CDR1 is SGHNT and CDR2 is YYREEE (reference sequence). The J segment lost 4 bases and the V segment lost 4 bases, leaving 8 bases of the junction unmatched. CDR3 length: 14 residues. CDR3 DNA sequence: TGTGCCAGCAGCGATGGGACAGCCGTTTACGAGCAGTACTTC. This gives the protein CASSDGTAVYEQYF.

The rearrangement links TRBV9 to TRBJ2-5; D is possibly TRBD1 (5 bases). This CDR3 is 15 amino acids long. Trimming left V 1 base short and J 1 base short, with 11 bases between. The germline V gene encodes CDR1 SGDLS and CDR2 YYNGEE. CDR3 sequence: CASSVIPGIQETQYF. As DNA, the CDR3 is TGTGCCAGCAGCGTAATCCCAGGGATCCAAGAGACCCAGTACTTC.

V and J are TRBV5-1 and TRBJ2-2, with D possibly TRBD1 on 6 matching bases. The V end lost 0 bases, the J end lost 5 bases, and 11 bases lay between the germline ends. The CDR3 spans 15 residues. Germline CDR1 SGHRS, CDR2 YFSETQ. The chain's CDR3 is CASSLDTGLTGELFF. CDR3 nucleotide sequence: TGCGCCAGCAGCTTGGATACAGGGCTAACCGGGGAGCTGTTTTTT.

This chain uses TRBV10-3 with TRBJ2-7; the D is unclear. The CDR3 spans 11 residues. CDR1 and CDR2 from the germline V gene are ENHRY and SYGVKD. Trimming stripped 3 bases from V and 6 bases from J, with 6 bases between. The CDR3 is CAISESVEQYF. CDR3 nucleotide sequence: TGTGCCATCAGTGAATCAGTCGAGCAGTACTTC.

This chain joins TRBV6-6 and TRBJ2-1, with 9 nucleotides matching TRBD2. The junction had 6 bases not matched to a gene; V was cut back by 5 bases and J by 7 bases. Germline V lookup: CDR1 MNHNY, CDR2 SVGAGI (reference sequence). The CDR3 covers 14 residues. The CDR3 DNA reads TGTGCCAGCAGTCGCGGGGGGGCCGTTAATGAGCAGTTCTTC. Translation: CASSRGGAVNEQFF.

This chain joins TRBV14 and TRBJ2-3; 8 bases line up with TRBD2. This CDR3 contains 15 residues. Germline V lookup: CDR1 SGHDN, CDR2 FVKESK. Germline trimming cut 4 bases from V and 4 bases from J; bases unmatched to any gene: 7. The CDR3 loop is CASSRGGGRADTQYF. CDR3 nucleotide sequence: TGTGCCAGCAGCCGGGGCGGGGGGAGAGCAGATACGCAGTATTTT.

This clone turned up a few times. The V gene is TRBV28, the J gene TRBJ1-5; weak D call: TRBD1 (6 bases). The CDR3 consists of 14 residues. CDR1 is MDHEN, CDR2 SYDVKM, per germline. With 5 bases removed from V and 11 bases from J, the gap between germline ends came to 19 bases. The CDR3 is CASSPGTPLGAQHF. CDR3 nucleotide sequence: TGTGCCAGCAGTCCGGGGACACCTCTCGGGGCCCAGCATTTT.

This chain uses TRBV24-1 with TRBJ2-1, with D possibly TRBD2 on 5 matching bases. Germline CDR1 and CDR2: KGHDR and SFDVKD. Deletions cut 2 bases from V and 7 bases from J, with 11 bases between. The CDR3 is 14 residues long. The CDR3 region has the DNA TGTGCCACCAGTGATTCCCCCGGGGAGAATGAGCAGTTCTTC. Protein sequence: CATSDSPGENEQFF.

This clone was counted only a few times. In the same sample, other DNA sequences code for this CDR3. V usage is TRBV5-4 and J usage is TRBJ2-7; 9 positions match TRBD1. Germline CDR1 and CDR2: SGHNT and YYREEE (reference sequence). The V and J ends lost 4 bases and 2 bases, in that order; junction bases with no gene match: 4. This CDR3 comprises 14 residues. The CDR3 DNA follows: TGTGCCAGCAGCCCCGGGACAGGGACCTACGAGCAGTACTTC. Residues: CASSPGTGTYEQYF.

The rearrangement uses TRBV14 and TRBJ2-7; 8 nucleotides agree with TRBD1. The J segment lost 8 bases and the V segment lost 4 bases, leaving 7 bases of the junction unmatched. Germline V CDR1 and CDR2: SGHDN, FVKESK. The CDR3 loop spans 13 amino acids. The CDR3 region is CASSPPGQGKQYF. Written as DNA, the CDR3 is TGTGCCAGCAGCCCTCCTGGACAGGGCAAGCAGTACTTC.

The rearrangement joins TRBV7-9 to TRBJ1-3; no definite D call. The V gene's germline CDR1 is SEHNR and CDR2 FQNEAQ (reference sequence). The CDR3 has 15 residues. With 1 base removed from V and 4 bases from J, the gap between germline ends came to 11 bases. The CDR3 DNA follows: TGTGCCAGCAGCTTAGTGGGTTCTGACGGAAACACCATATATTTT. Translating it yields CASSLVGSDGNTIYF.

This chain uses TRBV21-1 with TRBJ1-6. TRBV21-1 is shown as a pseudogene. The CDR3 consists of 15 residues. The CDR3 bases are TGTGCCAGCAACGCGGGGGGCAGGGGAGATTCACCCCTCCACTTT. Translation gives CASNAGGRGDSPLHF.

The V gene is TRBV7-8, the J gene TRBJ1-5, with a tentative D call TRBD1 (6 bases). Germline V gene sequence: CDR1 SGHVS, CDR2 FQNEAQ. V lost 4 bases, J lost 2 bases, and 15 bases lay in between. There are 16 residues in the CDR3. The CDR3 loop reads CASSSKQGHGNQPQHF. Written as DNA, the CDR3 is TGTGCCAGCAGCTCAAAACAGGGTCATGGCAATCAGCCCCAGCATTTT.